This T cell receptor (beta chain) was captured by sequencing in a study of blood T cell repertoires in COVID-19. Across the whole study: T cells, B-cell-depleted T cells, or PBMCs provided the cDNA or gDNA that served as material.

Per the germline V gene, CDR1 is SQVTM and CDR2 is ANQGSEA. The CDR3 sequence is 13 residues long. Unmatched junction bases numbered 3, after V lost 8 bases and J lost 3 bases. Per the original methods: How many nucleated cells were present was estimated from reference gene primer amplification. Only in-frame clones appear in the TCRdb table, and some are missing; sequencing was by immunoSEQ multiplex PCR. The DNA gave D and trimming, while V, J and clone size come from that table. The data hold under 100,000 clones, with around 85% observed a single time. Material: peripheral blood. This receptor was identified in a man older than 75 with active or convalescent COVID-19. The chain links TRBV29-1 to TRBJ2-1; 11 bases fit TRBD1. The CDR3 coding sequence is TGCAGCACCGGGACAGGGGGCTACAATGAGCAGTTCTTC. Encoded protein: CSTGTGGYNEQFF.